The T cell receptor (beta chain) described here comes from a study of monozygotic twins with inflammatory bowel disease. Using the 5' RACE reads, TCRdb records one entry per CDR3 protein without DNA. This table holds 200,000 to 250,000 distinct CDR3 sequences. Germline CDR1 KGHSH, CDR2 LQKENI. This CDR3 comprises 15 residues. The chain uses TRBV18 and TRBJ1-1. Material: blood. The source is a human donor with ulcerative colitis or Crohn's disease, or a healthy co-twin of an affected twin (not recorded which). The CDR3 reads CASSPPGGRNTEAFF.